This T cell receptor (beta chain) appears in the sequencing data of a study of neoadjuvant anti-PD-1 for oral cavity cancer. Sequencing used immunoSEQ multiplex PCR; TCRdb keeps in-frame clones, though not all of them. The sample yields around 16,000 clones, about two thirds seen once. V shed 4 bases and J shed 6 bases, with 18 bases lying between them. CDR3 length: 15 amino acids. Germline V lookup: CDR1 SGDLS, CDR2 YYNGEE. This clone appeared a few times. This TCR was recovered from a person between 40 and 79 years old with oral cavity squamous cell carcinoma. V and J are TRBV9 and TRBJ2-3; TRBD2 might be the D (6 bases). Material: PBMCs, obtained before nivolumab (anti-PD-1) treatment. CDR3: CASSPQGLRADTQYF. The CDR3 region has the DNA TGTGCCAGCAGCCCCCAGGGACTCCGTGCCGATACGCAGTATTTT.